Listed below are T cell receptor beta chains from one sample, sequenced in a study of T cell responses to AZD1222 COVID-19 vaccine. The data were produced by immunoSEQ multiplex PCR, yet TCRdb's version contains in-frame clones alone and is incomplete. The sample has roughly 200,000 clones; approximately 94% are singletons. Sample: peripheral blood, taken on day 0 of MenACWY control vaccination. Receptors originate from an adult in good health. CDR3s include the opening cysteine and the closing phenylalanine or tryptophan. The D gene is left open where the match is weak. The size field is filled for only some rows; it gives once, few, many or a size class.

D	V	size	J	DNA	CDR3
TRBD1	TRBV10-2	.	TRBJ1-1	TGCGCCAGCAGTAGGGGACAGGTGAACACTGAAGCTTTCTTT	CASSRGQVNTEAFF
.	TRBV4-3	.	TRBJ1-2	TGCGCCAGCAGCCGGGCAGGACAAGCTAACTATGGCTACACCTTC	CASSRAGQANYGYTF
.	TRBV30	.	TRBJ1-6	TGTGCCTGGGGAGAGGATGGCTATAATTCACCCCTCCACTTT	CAWGEDGYNSPLHF
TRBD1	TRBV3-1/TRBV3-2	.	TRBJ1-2	TGTGCCAGCAGCCTTTTAGGGGACAGGTACGGCTACACCTTC	CASSLLGDRYGYTF
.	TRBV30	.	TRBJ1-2	TGTGCCTGGAGTCCAGACAGTGGTTTCTATGGCTACACCTTC	CAWSPDSGFYGYTF
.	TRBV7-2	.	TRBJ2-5	TGTGCCAGCAGCTTTATCAGGGCTCAGAAACGGACCCAGTACTTC	CASSFIRAQKRTQYF
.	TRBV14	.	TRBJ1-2	TGTGCCAGCAGCCCCGGGCGGGGATATGGCTACACCTTC	CASSPGRGYGYTF
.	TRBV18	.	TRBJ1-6	TGTGCCAGCTCACCAGTCGTGTCAGGGGCTAGGTCACCCCTCCACTTT	CASSPVVSGARSPLHF
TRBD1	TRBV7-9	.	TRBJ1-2	TGTGCCAGCAGCTATGGACAGGTGGTCTACACCTTC	CASSYGQVVYTF
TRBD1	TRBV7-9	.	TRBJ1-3	TGTGCCAGCAGCAGACAGGGATCTGGAAACACCATATATTTT	CASSRQGSGNTIYF
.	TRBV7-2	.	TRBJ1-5	TGTGCCAGCAGCCACACGGGGGGCGCGTCGAGCCACAGGCCCCAGCATTTT	CASSHTGGASSHRPQHF
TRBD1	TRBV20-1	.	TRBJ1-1	TGCAGTGCTAGTACAGGGGAGGACACTGAAGCTTTCTTT	CSASTGEDTEAFF
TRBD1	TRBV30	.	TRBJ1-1	TGTGCCTGCTTCACCGGGACAGTTGCTGCTTTCTTT	CACFTGTVAAFF
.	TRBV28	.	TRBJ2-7	TGTGCCAGCAGTTTTCAGGGGGGTAGCTACGAGCAGTACTTC	CASSFQGGSYEQYF
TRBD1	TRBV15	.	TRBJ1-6	TGTGCCACCAGCCGGACAGGGGATAATTCACCCCTCCACTTT	CATSRTGDNSPLHF
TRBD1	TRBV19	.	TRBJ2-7	TGTGCCAGTGGACGGACAGGGGGAGGCGAGCAGTACTTC	CASGRTGGGEQYF
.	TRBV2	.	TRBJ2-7	TGTGCCAGCGGGAGAGGACAGCCTACCTACGAGCAGTACTTC	CASGRGQPTYEQYF
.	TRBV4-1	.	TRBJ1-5	TGCGCCAGCAGCCAACAGGGAGCTTATAGCAATCAGCCCCAGCATTTT	CASSQQGAYSNQPQHF
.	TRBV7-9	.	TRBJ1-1	TGTGCCAGCAGCTTACTCCCGAACACTGAAGCTTTCTTT	CASSLLPNTEAFF
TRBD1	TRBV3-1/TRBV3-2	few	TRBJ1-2	TGTGCCAGCAGCTCGAAACCGGGACAGGTCAACTATGGCTACACCTTC	CASSSKPGQVNYGYTF
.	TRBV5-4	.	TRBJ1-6	TGTGCCAGCAGCCCTGGGGGCGATACTTTTTCACCCCTCCACTTT	CASSPGGDTFSPLHF
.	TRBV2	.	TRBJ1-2	TGTGCCAGGAGGGCCCTTGGCAGCTATGGCTACACCTTC	CARRALGSYGYTF
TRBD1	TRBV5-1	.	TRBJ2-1	TGCGCCAGCAGCTTTACGCCACAGGGGGCTTCGTCCTACAATGAGCAGTTCTTC	CASSFTPQGASSYNEQFF
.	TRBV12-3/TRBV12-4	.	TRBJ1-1	TGTGCCAGCATCCTGAGAGGGAGCACTGAAGCTTTCTTT	CASILRGSTEAFF
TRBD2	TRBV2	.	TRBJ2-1	TGTGCCAGCAGGAGGTTAGCGGGGGGGCAAGGTTTCAATGAGCAGTTCTTC	CASRRLAGGQGFNEQFF
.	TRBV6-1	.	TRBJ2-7	TGTGCCAGCAGTGAAGTCCCCGGGTTCGGCGAGCAGTACTTC	CASSEVPGFGEQYF
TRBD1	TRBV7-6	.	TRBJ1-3	TGTGCCAGCAGCCGGACAGGGGCCCTCTCTGGAAACACCATATATTTT	CASSRTGALSGNTIYF
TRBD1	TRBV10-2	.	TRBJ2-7	TGCGCCAGCAGTGCCGGGACAGGGGGCCCCTACGAGCAGTACTTC	CASSAGTGGPYEQYF
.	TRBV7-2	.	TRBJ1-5	TGTGCCAGCAGCTTAGAGGGCAGGGGAAGCAATCAGCCCCAGCATTTT	CASSLEGRGSNQPQHF
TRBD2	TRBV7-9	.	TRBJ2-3	TGTGCCAGACTAGCGGTCACAGATACGCAGTATTTT	CARLAVTDTQYF
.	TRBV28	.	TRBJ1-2	TGTGCCAGCAGTTTCATCAGGATCTATGGCTACACCTTC	CASSFIRIYGYTF
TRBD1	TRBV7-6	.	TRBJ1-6	TGTGCCAGCAGCTTGGGGGCAGGGGGCGAGGTTCGGTCACCCCTCCACTTT	CASSLGAGGEVRSPLHF
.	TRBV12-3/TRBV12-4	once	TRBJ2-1	TGTGCCAGCAGTTTCTCACCCCTTCCCTTGCCCTTCTTC	CASSFSPLPLPFF
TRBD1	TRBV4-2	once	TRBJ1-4	TGTGCCAGCAGCCCAGGACAGGGAGGTGAAAAACTGTTTTTT	CASSPGQGGEKLFF
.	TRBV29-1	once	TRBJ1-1	TGCAGCGTTCAGAGGGAAAGCTACTCTGAAGCTTTCTTT	CSVQRESYSEAFF
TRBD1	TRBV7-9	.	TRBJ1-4	TGTGCCAGCAGCTTAGGCCACAGGGGCAATGAAAAACTGTTTTTT	CASSLGHRGNEKLFF
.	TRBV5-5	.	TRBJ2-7	TGTGCCAGCAGCTCCCGCCGGGACATTCAATCCTACGAGCAGTACTTC	CASSSRRDIQSYEQYF
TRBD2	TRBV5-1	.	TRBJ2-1	TGCGCCAGCAGCTTGGGCGGGACTAGCGGGGACAATGAGCAGTTCTTC	CASSLGGTSGDNEQFF
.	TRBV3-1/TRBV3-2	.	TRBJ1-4	TGTGCCAGCAGCTCCCCGCGATTATATAATGAAAAACTGTTTTTT	CASSSPRLYNEKLFF
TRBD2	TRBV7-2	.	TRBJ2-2	TGTGCCAGCAGCTTAGCATTACTAGCGGGGGGGACCGGGGAGCTGTTTTTT	CASSLALLAGGTGELFF
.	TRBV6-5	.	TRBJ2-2	TGTGCCAGCAGTTACTTCCGGGGGGCCGGCACCGGGGAGCTGTTTTTT	CASSYFRGAGTGELFF
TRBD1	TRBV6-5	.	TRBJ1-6	TGTGCCAGCCGACAGGGAAATTCACCCCTCCACTTT	CASRQGNSPLHF
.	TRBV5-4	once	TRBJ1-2	TGTGCCAGCAGCTTGGGGCCCTCGGGCTACACCTTC	CASSLGPSGYTF
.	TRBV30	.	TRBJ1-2	TGTGCCTGGAGCCGCGCACAGGGTTGGTATGGCTACACCTTC	CAWSRAQGWYGYTF
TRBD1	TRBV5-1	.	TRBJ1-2	TGCGCCAGCAGCTTGAAGCAGGGGGTAAAGAACTATGGCTACACCTTC	CASSLKQGVKNYGYTF
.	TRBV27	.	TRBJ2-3	TGTGCCAGCACCAAAGGGGGCGGGGGGCTACTAGATACGCAGTATTTT	CASTKGGGGLLDTQYF
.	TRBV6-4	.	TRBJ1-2	TGTGCCAGCAGCTACGACAGTGGAGCTAACTATGGCTACACCTTC	CASSYDSGANYGYTF
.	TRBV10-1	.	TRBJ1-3	TGCGCCAGCACCCCAGGGGGAAACACCATATATTTT	CASTPGGNTIYF
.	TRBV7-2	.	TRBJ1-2	TGTGCCAGCACCCCCGGGGGTAACTATGGCTACACCTTC	CASTPGGNYGYTF
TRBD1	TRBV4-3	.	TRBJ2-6	TGCGCCAGCAGCCCGAAAGGGACAGGGAGCTCTGGGGCCAACGTCCTGACTTTC	CASSPKGTGSSGANVLTF
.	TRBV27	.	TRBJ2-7	TGTGCCAGCAGTTTAGGGGGAGGTGGCGGAATCTACGAGCAGTACTTC	CASSLGGGGGIYEQYF
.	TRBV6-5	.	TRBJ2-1	TGTGCCAGCAGTTACTCGGGCCAGATTAACAATGAGCAGTTCTTC	CASSYSGQINNEQFF
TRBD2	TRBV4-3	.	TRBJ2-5	TGCGCCAGCAGCCAAGGGACTAGCGGGGGCCAAGAGACCCAGTACTTC	CASSQGTSGGQETQYF
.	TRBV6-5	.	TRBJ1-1	TGTGCCAGCAGCGTTACAGGGTTCGGAAGAGCTTTCTTT	CASSVTGFGRAFF
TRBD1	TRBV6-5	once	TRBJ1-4	TGTGCCAGCAGACAACAGGGGAGGACTAATGAAAAACTGTTTTTT	CASRQQGRTNEKLFF